Each of the 14 T cell receptor beta chains below was sequenced from the same sample in a study of T cells after yellow fever vaccination. Via MiXCR, TCRdb re-called the 5' RACE reads, giving one row per CDR3 protein. The table includes almost 600,000 distinct CDR3 sequences, approximately 15% detected once. Sequenced material: PBMCs, taken on the day of the yellow fever booster vaccination. Receptors were obtained from a man aged 25 to 40 who received the YFV17D yellow fever vaccine.

As concerns this clonotype: At one boundary the junction diverges from the germline segment, which might be a read error. The chain recombines TRBV4-2 with TRBJ2-3, with D uncertain. Germline CDR1 is LGHNA and CDR2 is YNFKEQ. This CDR3 has 14 amino acids. For the CDR3, the DNA is TGTGCCAGCAGCAAAGATCTCGGGACAGATACGCAGTATTTT. Amino acids: CASSKDLGTDTQYF.

The J gene is TRBJ2-1, the V gene TRBV20-1, with unresolved D. V lost 4 bases and J 0 bases, leaving 7 bases between the germline ends. Germline V CDR1 and CDR2: DFQATT, SNEGSKA (reference sequence). The CDR3 spans 13 residues. CDR3 nucleotide sequence: TGCAGTGCTACCGGGCCCTCCTACAATGAGCAGTTCTTC. Amino acids: CSATGPSYNEQFF.

The V call is TRBV20-1, the J call TRBJ2-7; 8 bases align to TRBD1. Germline loops: CDR1 DFQATT, CDR2 SNEGSKA (reference sequence). The junction had 12 bases not matched to a gene; V was cut back by 6 bases and J by 5 bases. The CDR3 runs to 14 residues. CDR3 DNA: TGCAGTGCCAGGGGGACAGGCCGCGGCCACGAGCAGTACTTC. Its translation: CSARGTGRGHEQYF.

The chain couples TRBV27 to TRBJ2-1, with 8 bases lining up with TRBD2. The CDR3 extends over 13 amino acids. J gave up 9 bases and V 5 bases, and 6 bases lay outside the gene matches. Germline values: CDR1 MNHEY, CDR2 SMNVEV (reference sequence). The CDR3 is CASSKILAGEQFF. In DNA form, the CDR3 reads TGTGCCAGCAGTAAGATCCTAGCGGGTGAGCAGTTCTTC.

There are a few counts of this clonotype. This chain connects TRBV6-2 or TRBV6-3 to TRBJ1-5; no firm D call. V lost 5 bases to trimming and J lost 7 bases, with 12 bases between them. CDR1 MNHEY and CDR2 SVGEGT come from the germline V gene. The CDR3 contains 13 residues. The CDR3 sequence is CASSRDVGQPQHF. Here the CDR3 DNA reads TGTGCCAGCAGTCGCGACGTCGGGCAGCCCCAGCATTTT.

The chain has TRBV5-1 and TRBJ2-3, with TRBD1 identical over 7 bases. V shed 4 bases, J shed 3 bases, and the junction held 5 bases outside the gene matches. This CDR3 spans 14 amino acids. Germline-derived CDR1 and CDR2 are SGHRS and YFSETQ. The CDR3 bases are TGCGCCAGCAGCCCTGGACAGGCAACAGATACGCAGTATTTT. Translation: CASSPGQATDTQYF.

This rearrangement joins TRBV5-1 to TRBJ2-1; TRBD1 agrees at 7 bases. CDR1 is SGHRS and CDR2 is YFSETQ in the germline V gene. V trimming: 4 bases; J trimming: 4 bases; junction bases outside the gene matches: 11. The CDR3 spans 16 residues. CDR3 sequence: CASSQTTGTEYNEQFF. DNA for the CDR3: TGCGCCAGCAGCCAGACGACGGGGACAGAGTACAATGAGCAGTTCTTC.

This clonotype was counted between two and nine times. V gene TRBV14 combines with J gene TRBJ1-1; 7 bases match TRBD1. Germline CDR1 and CDR2: SGHDN and FVKESK. This CDR3 contains 14 residues. The ends lost 1 base at V and 7 bases at J; junction bases unmatched: 6. This CDR3 is CASSQGGGRGEAFF. The CDR3 coding sequence is TGTGCCAGCAGCCAAGGAGGGGGCCGCGGTGAAGCTTTCTTT.

This clonotype has only a few counts. V and J are TRBV5-1 and TRBJ2-7; tentative D call: TRBD2 (7 bases). Germline V gives CDR1 SGHRS, CDR2 YFSETQ. The CDR3 loop spans 16 amino acids. Trimming took off 4 bases at V and 0 bases at J, with 17 bases between the two ends. The CDR3 sequence: CASSPGGGGYSYEQYF. Written as DNA, the CDR3 is TGCGCCAGCAGCCCGGGAGGAGGGGGATACTCCTACGAGCAGTACTTC.

The V and J genes are TRBV7-9 and TRBJ2-1, with 8 nucleotides matching TRBD1. The germline gives CDR1 SEHNR, CDR2 FQNEAQ (reference sequence). This CDR3 comprises 15 residues. The J segment lost 7 bases and the V segment lost 4 bases, leaving 9 bases of the junction unmatched. Here the CDR3 reads CASSWGQVLRNEQFF. The DNA of the CDR3 is TGTGCCAGCAGCTGGGGACAGGTGTTGCGGAATGAGCAGTTCTTC.

The rearrangement links TRBV29-1 to TRBJ2-7; 7 bases agree with TRBD1. Germline V gene sequence: CDR1 SQVTM, CDR2 ANQGSEA. V lost 7 bases to trimming and J lost 3 bases; unmatched junction nucleotides: 9. There are 13 residues in the CDR3. In DNA, the CDR3 is TGCAGCGCCAGTCTGGGACAGAGCTACGAGCAGTACTTC. It translates to CSASLGQSYEQYF.

This clonotype has just a few counts. V and J are TRBV5-4 and TRBJ2-1; 12 nucleotides match TRBD2. This CDR3 has 16 amino acids. The germline CDR1 and CDR2 sequences are SGHNT and YYREEE (reference sequence). Trimming cost V 2 bases and J 4 bases; bases outside gene matches: 4. CDR3 sequence reads: CASSFSSGGAYNEQFF. The CDR3 DNA follows: TGTGCCAGCAGCTTCTCTAGCGGGGGGGCTTACAATGAGCAGTTCTTC.

The rearrangement uses TRBV4-3 and TRBJ2-1; 10 positions match TRBD2. Looked up from germline, CDR1 is LGHNA and CDR2 is YSLEER. V lost 0 bases, J lost 3 bases, and 5 bases stayed unmatched. The CDR3 consists of 17 residues. CDR3 nucleotide sequence: TGCGCCAGCAGCCAAGAGAGCGGGAGGGCATACTACAATGAGCAGTTCTTC. Translation: CASSQESGRAYYNEQFF.

The rearrangement links TRBV3-1 to TRBJ1-1; D may be TRBD1 (6 bases). Trimming took off 7 bases at V and 5 bases at J, with 11 bases between the two ends. The CDR3 extends over 12 amino acids. CDR1 LGHDT and CDR2 YNNKEL come from the germline V gene (reference sequence). CDR3 sequence (DNA): TGTGCCAGCACTGCAGGGGAGACTGAAGCTTTCTTT. Encoded protein: CASTAGETEAFF.